Listed below are T cell receptor beta chains from one sample, sequenced in a study of T-cell reconstitution after alpha-beta-depleted transplantation in children. TCRdb passed the PCR reads through MiXCR, listing each CDR3 protein once. The sample carries 240,000 or so distinct CDR3 sequences, roughly 8.2% recorded once. The sequences come from PBMCs, mostly from graft donor cells, collected 180 days after TCRalphabeta/CD19-depleted stem cell transplant. These receptors all stem from a male patient under 18 who had a stem cell transplant for acute lymphoblastic leukemia, so the T cells may come from the graft donor. CDR3s include the opening cysteine and the closing phenylalanine or tryptophan. Each record gives: CDR3 protein, CDR3 DNA, clone size, D gene, J gene, V gene. A D gene is named only where the DNA matches it firmly. For some rows the clone size is stated as once, few or many, or as a class when expanded; others skip it.

CASSRDGSSYNEQFF,TGTGCCAGCAGTCGGGATGGGAGCTCCTACAATGAGCAGTTCTTC,many,.,TRBJ2-1,TRBV5-5
CASSHSGGDTQYF,TGTGCCAGCAGCCATAGCGGGGGAGATACGCAGTATTTT,many,TRBD2,TRBJ2-3,TRBV7-2
CASSIDGPGALKNIQYF,TGTGCCAGTAGTATAGATGGGCCGGGGGCCCTCAAAAACATTCAGTACTTC,.,.,TRBJ2-4,TRBV19
CASSLWRGRGSTGELFF,TGTGCCAGCAGCTTATGGCGGGGGAGGGGGAGCACCGGGGAGCTGTTTTTT,few,.,TRBJ2-2,TRBV7-2
CASSSYAGGTYNEQFF,TGTGCCAGCAGTTCCTATGCGGGAGGGACCTACAATGAGCAGTTCTTC,many,TRBD2,TRBJ2-1,TRBV27
CASSLDGSDRETQYF,TGTGCCAGCAGCTTAGATGGGAGTGATAGAGAGACCCAGTACTTC,many,.,TRBJ2-5,TRBV7-8
CASGVNTEAFF,TGTGCCAGCGGTGTGAACACTGAAGCTTTCTTT,many,.,TRBJ1-1,TRBV9
CASSPSSGTYTGELFF,TGTGCCAGCAGCCCCTCTAGCGGGACCTACACCGGGGAGCTGTTTTTT,many,TRBD2,TRBJ2-2,TRBV12-3/TRBV12-4
CASSFVTGGTSNQPQHF,TGTGCCAGCAGCTTCGTAACAGGGGGCACTAGCAATCAGCCCCAGCATTTT,many,TRBD1,TRBJ1-5,TRBV7-2
CSARGGLAGGRSYEQYF,TGCAGTGCTAGAGGGGGACTAGCGGGAGGAAGGTCCTACGAGCAGTACTTC,.,TRBD2,TRBJ2-7,TRBV20-1
CASSQVLGYEYEQYF,TGCGCCAGCAGCCAAGTGTTAGGGTATGAGTACGAGCAGTACTTC,.,.,TRBJ2-7,TRBV4-1
CASTMRLAGPTFSYEQYF,TGTGCCAGCACTATGAGACTAGCGGGACCCACCTTCTCCTACGAGCAGTACTTC,few,TRBD2,TRBJ2-7,TRBV6-5
CASSSGGTRGTYEQYF,TGTGCCAGCAGTTCAGGGGGGACTAGGGGAACCTACGAGCAGTACTTC,many,.,TRBJ2-7,TRBV27
CATLVPRYQGTLHTEAFF,TGTGCCACCCTAGTACCCCGTTATCAGGGGACCCTTCACACTGAAGCTTTCTTT,many,.,TRBJ1-1,TRBV28
CSARPPRTLSTDTQYF,TGCAGTGCTAGACCTCCCCGGACACTCAGCACAGATACGCAGTATTTT,.,.,TRBJ2-3,TRBV20-1
CASSYRGIQETQYF,TGTGCCAGCAGTTACCGCGGGATCCAAGAGACCCAGTACTTC,many,.,TRBJ2-5,TRBV6-5
CASKGTGTEAFF,TGTGCCAGCAAGGGGACGGGGACTGAAGCTTTCTTT,many,.,TRBJ1-1,TRBV6-6
CASSQSRGLSTDTQYF,TGTGCCAGCAGCCAGAGCAGGGGTCTGAGCACAGATACGCAGTATTTT,many,.,TRBJ2-3,TRBV12-3/TRBV12-4
CASSIRAGTYYEQYF,TGTGCCAGTAGTATTCGAGCAGGGACGTACTACGAGCAGTACTTC,few,.,TRBJ2-7,TRBV19
CASKMNTEAFF,TGTGCCAGCAAGATGAACACTGAAGCTTTCTTT,many,.,TRBJ1-1,TRBV28
CASSMTGVSYEQYF,TGTGCCAGTAGTATGACAGGGGTCTCCTACGAGCAGTACTTC,many,TRBD1,TRBJ2-7,TRBV19
CASGTSGNEQFF,TGTGCCAGCGGGACTAGCGGGAATGAGCAGTTCTTC,many,TRBD2,TRBJ2-1,TRBV12-3/TRBV12-4
CSARGTGNGFEGYTF,TGCAGTGCTAGAGGGACAGGGAATGGGTTTGAGGGCTACACCTTC,many,TRBD1,TRBJ1-2,TRBV20-1
CASSMRLAHNEQFF,TGTGCCAGCAGCATGAGACTAGCGCACAATGAGCAGTTCTTC,many,TRBD2,TRBJ2-1,TRBV9
CASSFDRSSYEQYF,TGCGCCAGCAGCTTTGACAGGAGCTCCTACGAGCAGTACTTC,many,.,TRBJ2-7,TRBV5-1
CASSLNTGGPNTGELFF,TGTGCCAGCAGCTTAAATACGGGGGGCCCGAACACCGGGGAGCTGTTTTTT,many,.,TRBJ2-2,TRBV7-2
CASSLIAGLQETQYF,TGTGCCAGCAGCTTAATCGCAGGCCTCCAAGAGACCCAGTACTTC,many,.,TRBJ2-5,TRBV7-3
CASSRTGEGTNPFF,TGTGCCAGCAGCCGCACCGGGGAGGGGACAAACCCTTTCTTT,few,.,TRBJ1-1,TRBV7-9
CASSPLRTENEKLFF,TGTGCCAGCAGTCCCCTACGGACAGAGAATGAAAAACTGTTTTTT,many,.,TRBJ1-4,TRBV12-3/TRBV12-4
CASSLNGASYNEQFF,TGTGCCAGCAGCTTAAATGGGGCTTCCTACAATGAGCAGTTCTTC,many,.,TRBJ2-1,TRBV7-6
CSASPLGSSYNEQFF,TGCAGTGCTAGTCCCCTGGGGAGCTCCTACAATGAGCAGTTCTTC,many,.,TRBJ2-1,TRBV20-1
CASTSRAGGLGQYF,TGTGCCAGCACCTCTCGGGCGGGGGGGCTGGGGCAGTACTTC,many,TRBD2,TRBJ2-7,TRBV12-3/TRBV12-4
CASTRQGEAFF,TGTGCCAGTACCCGACAGGGTGAAGCTTTCTTT,few,TRBD1,TRBJ1-1,TRBV19
CASSKFREEETQYF,TGTGCCAGCAGCAAGTTTAGGGAAGAAGAGACCCAGTACTTC,many,.,TRBJ2-5,TRBV27
CSVVMNTEAFF,TGCAGCGTCGTCATGAACACTGAAGCTTTCTTT,many,.,TRBJ1-1,TRBV29-1
CASSFSGRVDNEQFF,TGTGCCAGCAGTTTTAGCGGGAGGGTCGACAATGAGCAGTTCTTC,many,TRBD2,TRBJ2-1,TRBV28
CASSSQGARHYGYTF,TGTGCCAGCTCATCCCAGGGAGCCCGACACTATGGCTACACCTTC,many,.,TRBJ1-2,TRBV18
CASSQLASYEQYF,TGTGCCAGCAGCCAACTGGCCTCCTACGAGCAGTACTTC,many,.,TRBJ2-7,TRBV12-3/TRBV12-4
CASSLRGSNEKLFF,TGTGCCAGCAGCTTAAGGGGCAGCAATGAAAAACTGTTTTTT,many,.,TRBJ1-4,TRBV11-2
CASKDREESTQYF,TGTGCCAGCAAAGACAGGGAAGAGAGTACGCAGTATTTT,few,TRBD1,TRBJ2-3,TRBV2
CASSQVRGQETQYF,TGCGCCAGCAGCCAGGTGAGAGGTCAAGAGACCCAGTACTTC,many,.,TRBJ2-5,TRBV4-1
CASRQGRYEQYF,TGTGCCAGCAGACAGGGGCGGTACGAGCAGTACTTC,.,TRBD1,TRBJ2-7,TRBV2
CASSVAAHNTEAFF,TGTGCCAGCAGCGTAGCGGCACATAACACTGAAGCTTTCTTT,many,.,TRBJ1-1,TRBV9
CASSLLGARGANTIYF,TGTGCCAGCAGTTTACTAGGGGCGCGTGGGGCAAACACCATATATTTT,many,.,TRBJ1-3,TRBV6-5
CASSPRSGDRASLHQETQYF,TGTGCCAGCAGCCCCCGAAGCGGGGACAGGGCCTCACTACATCAAGAGACCCAGTACTTC,many,.,TRBJ2-5,TRBV21-1
CSVGDLLAGLGYEQYF,TGCAGCGTTGGGGACTTACTAGCGGGATTAGGCTACGAGCAGTACTTC,many,TRBD2,TRBJ2-7,TRBV29-1
CASFYGQADTEAFF,TGTGCCAGCTTTTACGGGCAGGCTGACACTGAAGCTTTCTTT,many,.,TRBJ1-1,TRBV2
CASGSQESSYNSPLHF,TGTGCCAGCGGCTCACAGGAGAGCTCCTATAATTCACCCCTCCACTTT,many,.,TRBJ1-6,TRBV27
CSADRDRGNTIYF,TGCAGTGCTGACCGGGACAGGGGGAACACCATATATTTT,many,TRBD1,TRBJ1-3,TRBV20-1
CASTFLGQGLAKNIQYF,TGTGCCAGCACCTTCCTCGGACAGGGACTAGCCAAAAACATTCAGTACTTC,many,TRBD1,TRBJ2-4,TRBV12-3/TRBV12-4
CATSRRTSGFVGELFF,TGTGCCACCAGCAGACGGACTAGCGGGTTTGTCGGGGAGCTGTTTTTT,many,TRBD2,TRBJ2-2,TRBV15
CASSLRGTLSPYEQYF,TGTGCCAGCAGTTTAAGGGGGACCCTATCCCCCTACGAGCAGTACTTC,many,.,TRBJ2-7,TRBV12-3/TRBV12-4
CASSVGGGRNTGELFF,TGTGCCAGCAGCGTAGGAGGCGGGAGGAACACCGGGGAGCTGTTTTTT,few,TRBD2,TRBJ2-2,TRBV9
CASRRGGSYEQYF,TGTGCCAGCAGGAGGGGAGGCTCCTACGAGCAGTACTTC,many,.,TRBJ2-7,TRBV7-9
CASSFAGFGFPYEQYF,TGTGCCAGCAGCTTCGCCGGGTTTGGGTTCCCCTACGAGCAGTACTTC,.,.,TRBJ2-7,TRBV5-6
CSAYSSGPINYGYTF,TGCAGTGCCTACTCGTCGGGGCCAATAAACTATGGCTACACCTTC,many,.,TRBJ1-2,TRBV20-1
CSAGSGGAGETQYF,TGCAGTGCTGGCAGCGGGGGGGCTGGAGAGACCCAGTACTTC,many,TRBD2,TRBJ2-5,TRBV20-1